Presented here are 22 T cell receptor beta chains from one specimen sequenced in a study of T cells after yellow fever vaccination. Using its own MiXCR run on the 5' RACE reads, TCRdb lists one record per CDR3 protein. The sample has around 260,000 distinct CDR3 sequences, roughly 4.8% seen once. This sample comprised CD4+ T cells sorted from PBMCs, obtained on the day of the yellow fever booster vaccination. The receptors come from a young man who received the YFV17D yellow fever vaccine.

Many counts were recorded for this clonotype. V and J are TRBV10-3 and TRBJ1-1; TRBD1 is a possible D gene (5 bases). The germline gives CDR1 ENHRY, CDR2 SYGVKD. The CDR3 is made up of 15 amino acids. V gave up 1 base and J gave up 5 bases, with 14 bases separating them. CDR3 DNA sequence: TGTGCCATCAGTGAGTGGGTGGGGCACCCAACTGAAGCTTTCTTT. As protein: CAISEWVGHPTEAFF.

This clonotype was seen a few times. The chain employs TRBV20-1 and TRBJ2-6; D uncertain. The CDR3 spans 14 residues. Trimming took 5 bases from V and 3 from J, leaving 11 bases between them. CDR1 DFQATT and CDR2 SNEGSKA come from the germline V gene (reference sequence). CDR3 region: CSAPLFRGANVLTF. DNA of the CDR3: TGCAGTGCTCCCCTTTTTCGTGGGGCCAACGTCCTGACTTTC.

This clonotype was counted only a few times. The chain is built from TRBV5-1 and TRBJ1-5; the D is unclear. CDR1 and CDR2 (germline): SGHRS, YFSETQ. Trimming pared 1 base from V and 1 base from J, leaving 9 bases between. The CDR3 extends over 15 amino acids. The CDR3, as DNA: TGCGCCAGCAGCTTGTTGGGCGGAAGCAATCAGCCCCAGCATTTT. This sequence encodes CASSLLGGSNQPQHF.

This clonotype was seen many times. The rearrangement joins TRBV15 to TRBJ2-3; weak D call: TRBD1 (8 bases). This CDR3 comprises 16 residues. The germline gives CDR1 LNHNV, CDR2 YYDKDF (reference sequence). Deletions cut 3 bases from V and 1 base from J, with 14 bases between. CDR3 sequence (DNA): TGTGCCACCAGCAGCAACAGGGGGGGCGGCACAGATACGCAGTATTTT. Protein: CATSSNRGGGTDTQYF.

In its sample, this clonotype was seen a few times. This chain links TRBV5-1 with TRBJ2-3; D perhaps matches TRBD1 (7 bases). V was trimmed by 3 bases and J by 1 base, leaving 12 bases between them. Germline values: CDR1 SGHRS, CDR2 YFSETQ. This CDR3 contains 15 residues. This chain's CDR3 is CASSSGGPGTDTQYF. In DNA form, the CDR3 reads TGCGCCAGCAGCTCAGGGGGGCCAGGCACAGATACGCAGTATTTT.

This clonotype was seen repeatedly, ten times or more. The V and J genes are TRBV7-2 and TRBJ2-7; 15 bases agree with TRBD2. Germline V gene sequence: CDR1 SGHTA, CDR2 FQGNSA. The CDR3 runs to 18 residues. Trimming at V came to 5 bases and at J to 5 bases, leaving 13 bases not matched to a gene. This CDR3 reads CASSTRTSGGARSHEQYF. CDR3 in DNA: TGTGCCAGCAGCACCCGGACTAGCGGGGGGGCGCGTTCTCACGAGCAGTACTTC.

This clonotype came up many times. The chain carries TRBV6-2 or TRBV6-3 and TRBJ2-7; TRBD2 matches 10 bases. The CDR3 is made up of 16 amino acids. Losses at the gene ends were 2 bases for V and 3 bases for J; bases not matched to a gene: 7. Germline V gives CDR1 MNHEY, CDR2 SVGEGT. This CDR3 is CASSYRLAGVIYEQYV. The CDR3 DNA is TGTGCCAGCAGTTACCGTCTAGCGGGGGTAATCTACGAGCAGTACGTC.

This clonotype showed up many times. The rearrangement uses TRBV5-1 and TRBJ2-5, with D possibly being TRBD1 (7 bases). The germline V and J ends were trimmed by 4 bases and 2 bases, with 12 bases remaining between them. Germline assignment: CDR1 SGHRS and CDR2 YFSETQ. The CDR3 sequence is 14 residues long. CDR3 nucleotide sequence: TGCGCCAGCAGCCGCGGGACAGCACAAGAGACCCAGTACTTC. This gives the protein CASSRGTAQETQYF.

The genes are TRBV12-3 or TRBV12-4 and TRBJ1-1; D remains ambiguous. V lost 1 base and J lost 4, with 7 bases in between. CDR3 size: 13 residues. The CDR3 DNA sequence: TGTGCCAGCAGTTTAGGGGAGAGCACTGAAGCTTTCTTT. As protein: CASSLGESTEAFF.

In this sample, this clonotype turned up many times. This rearrangement joins TRBV7-8 to TRBJ1-4; tentatively, D is TRBD1 (6 bases). V lost 8 bases and J lost 5, with 12 bases in between. CDR1 and CDR2 (germline): SGHVS, FQNEAQ. This CDR3 has 13 amino acids. CDR3 DNA: TGTGCCAGCTCAACAGGGATCAATGAAAAACTGTTTTTT. Translated: CASSTGINEKLFF.

In the case of this clonotype: A clone one base away is much larger, so this may be a read error. The chain recombines TRBV28 with TRBJ1-2; a possible D gene is TRBD1 (6 bases). The CDR3 consists of 11 residues. Trimming shortened V by 6 bases and J by 4 bases, and 6 bases separated the two germline ends. Germline V gene lookup returns CDR1 MDHEN and CDR2 SYDVKM. This CDR3 is CASRDSYGYTF. The CDR3 DNA follows: TGTGCCAGCAGGGACAGCTATGGCTACACCTTC.

This clonotype has at least ten counts. The gene calls are TRBV7-9 and TRBJ2-2, with 14 bases lining up with TRBD2. Per germline, CDR1 SEHNR and CDR2 FQNEAQ (reference sequence). With V trimmed by 5 bases and J by 2 bases, 4 bases remained unmatched. This CDR3 is built from 17 residues. The CDR3 nucleotides are TGTGCCAGCAGCCTCGGGACTAGCGGGGGAAACACCGGGGAGCTGTTTTTT. Its protein is CASSLGTSGGNTGELFF. Combining the CDR3 with reference TRBV7-9 and TRBJ2-2 gives the whole variable domain DTGVSQNPRHKITKRGQNVTFRCDPISEHNRLYWYRQTLGQGPEFLTYFQNEAQLEKSRLLSDRFSAERPKGSFSTLEIQRTEQGDSAMYLCASSLGTSGGNTGELFFGEGSRLTVL.

This clonotype was seen many times. This sequence joins TRBV5-1 and TRBJ2-2, with a tentative D call TRBD1 (7 bases). V lost 4 bases to trimming and J lost 0 bases, with 13 bases between them. The V gene's germline CDR1 is SGHRS and CDR2 YFSETQ. The CDR3 runs 16 residues. CDR3 DNA sequence: TGCGCCAGCAGCCCGGGGGACAGCTCGAACACCGGGGAGCTGTTTTTT. It yields the protein CASSPGDSSNTGELFF.

This chain uses TRBV18 with TRBJ2-7; tentatively, D is TRBD1 or TRBD2 (6 bases each). The germline V and J ends were trimmed by 3 bases and 2 bases, with 11 bases remaining between them. From germline, CDR1 is KGHSH and CDR2 LQKENI. CDR3 length equals 14 residues. This CDR3 is CASSPAGEAYEQYV. The CDR3 DNA reads as TGTGCCAGCTCACCCGCAGGGGAGGCCTACGAGCAGTACGTC.

This clonotype has a handful of counts. This rearrangement joins TRBV2 to TRBJ1-1, with a weak D call TRBD1 (6 bases). The CDR3 loop spans 11 amino acids. Germline V lookup: CDR1 SNHLY, CDR2 FYNNEI. Trimming pared 8 bases from V and 10 bases from J, leaving 14 bases between. The CDR3 region has the DNA TGTGCCAGCCTTGGGGGGCGCTTAGCTTTCTTT. This gives the protein CASLGGRLAFF.

This clonotype was recorded at least ten times. This chain uses TRBV4-1 with TRBJ2-3; TRBD1 might be the D (6 bases). CDR1 and CDR2 from the germline V gene are MGHRA and YSYEKL. The germline V and J ends were trimmed by 3 bases and 5 bases, with 15 bases remaining between them. The CDR3 spans 15 residues. The CDR3 coding sequence is TGCGCCAGCAGCCATTGGGGTCTAGGGGGAGATACGCAGTATTTT. This gives the protein CASSHWGLGGDTQYF.

The V and J genes are TRBV12-3 or TRBV12-4 and TRBJ2-5; D is unresolved. Trimming cost V 5 bases and J 5 bases, with 21 bases left between them. The CDR3 has 16 amino acids. The CDR3 here is CASSPLNRAVWETQYF. CDR3 in DNA: TGTGCCAGCAGTCCCCTGAATCGGGCAGTGTGGGAGACCCAGTACTTC.

The V call is TRBV24-1, the J call TRBJ2-3; D call uncertain. The CDR3 is 13 amino acids. The germline V and J ends were trimmed by 3 bases and 2 bases, with 5 bases remaining between them. Germline V gene lookup returns CDR1 KGHDR and CDR2 SFDVKD. The CDR3: CATSDRLTDTQYF. The CDR3 nucleotides are TGTGCCACCAGTGATCGGCTCACAGATACGCAGTATTTT.

This clonotype has more than one count but fewer than ten. This chain joins TRBV4-3 and TRBJ2-5, with D perhaps TRBD2 (6 bases). This CDR3 has 15 residues. V lost 1 base, J lost 1 base, and 10 bases lay in between. CDR1 is LGHNA and CDR2 is YSLEER in the germline V gene. For the CDR3, the DNA is TGCGCCAGCAGCCAAGGGATTAGCGGCCAAGAGACCCAGTACTTC. It translates to CASSQGISGQETQYF.

Comments on this clonotype: Its ends do not fully match the called genes, so a read error is possible. The chain joins TRBV4-3 to TRBJ2-7, with D perhaps being TRBD1 or TRBD2 (5 bases each). The germline CDR1 and CDR2 sequences are LGHNA and YSLEER. CDR3 size: 15 residues. The CDR3 bases are TGCGCCAGCAGCCAGAATGAGGGGCTTATCTACGAGCAGTGCTTC. Its translation is CASSQNEGLIYEQCF.

The V and J genes are TRBV7-2 and TRBJ2-1, with D possibly matching TRBD2 (5 bases). The V gene lost 5 bases and the J gene lost 9 bases, with 14 bases spanning the gap. Germline CDR1 reads SGHTA; CDR2 reads FQGNSA. The CDR3 runs to 13 residues. Here the CDR3 reads CASSMGAGSEQFF. CDR3 sequence (DNA): TGTGCCAGCAGCATGGGTGCGGGCAGTGAGCAGTTCTTC. The full variable domain, completed using reference TRBV7-2 and TRBJ2-1, is GAGVSQSPSNKVTEKGKDVELRCDPISGHTALYWYRQSLGQGLEFLIYFQGNSAPDKSGLPSDRFSAERTGGSVSTLTIQRTQQEDSAVYLCASSMGAGSEQFFGPGTRLTVL.

This clonotype was picked up a small number of times. The chain combines TRBV5-1 with TRBJ1-2; 7 nucleotides match TRBD1. V trimming: 5 bases; J trimming: 2 bases; junction bases outside the gene matches: 6. The germline CDR1 and CDR2 sequences are SGHRS and YFSETQ. The CDR3 is made up of 14 amino acids. Here the CDR3 DNA reads TGCGCCAGCAGACGACCGGGACAGAACTATGGCTACACCTTC. Amino acids: CASRRPGQNYGYTF.